Ten or more counts support the clone carrying this T cell receptor beta chain. Its antigen is unknown. This CDR3 comprises 14 residues. V gave up 5 bases and J gave up 7 bases; unmatched junction bases: 10. The germline CDR1 and CDR2 sequences are MNHNS and SASEGT. This specimen belongs to a study of T cells after posttransplantation cyclophosphamide. Study observations and caveats: TRB clonality was highly associated with recipient CMV seropositivity and reactivation.

Using immunoSEQ multiplex PCR, the repertoire was profiled, and TCRdb retains in-frame clones only, with some absent. The table records nearly 25,000 clones without singletons, the ten largest covering less than 5.5%. The rearrangement joins TRBV6-1 to TRBJ1-1; 7 nucleotides align to TRBD1. The sequencing sample was made of PBMCs. The clonotype originates from a woman in her forties or fifties in good health, CMV-negative, and a related stem cell transplant donor. CDR3 region: CASSSGQLSSEAFF. In DNA, the CDR3 is TGTGCCAGCAGTTCGGGACAGCTAAGCAGTGAAGCTTTCTTT.